This entry concerns a single TCR beta chain. Its antigen has not been determined. The cohort consisted of some 670 healthy bone marrow donors. At the time of sampling, every cohort member was nominally healthy, though immune exposures that went unrecorded were likely present. The donor was CMV seropositive and was included in the group of 290 or so seropositive cohort members. Each donor provided a peripheral blood sample, and peripheral blood mononuclear cells were used for TCR beta sequencing. The Qiagen DNeasy Blood Extraction Kit was used to extract genomic DNA from the blood cell samples. The source of the sample is a study of cytomegalovirus exposure and HLA in healthy donors (dated by TCRdb to about 2017). For the wider study: In an earlier analysis of some 610 of the donors, 250 to 350 Gb of sequence data and 95 million to 130 million unique TCR beta sequences from roughly 180 million T cells were reported. Approximately 310 gigabases of sequencing data and tens of millions of unique TCR sequences were included in an early release covering 500 to 750 HLA-typed donors. The genetic ancestry cluster associated with self-reported Caucasian donors included 81% of the 398 genotyped donors. The study aimed to test whether signatures of past pathogen exposure could be identified by cataloging public T cell receptors. The study used immunosequencing to profile the T cell repertoires of about 670 subjects and linked those repertoires to cytomegalovirus serostatus. In addition to the first cohort of approximately 650 subjects, a separate validation cohort of around 110 different subjects was used. High-throughput TCR immunosequencing, statistical association of individual TCRs with disease status, and machine learning were combined to predict cytomegalovirus infection status. A later analysis re-analyzed previously published TCR beta repertoires from hundreds of donors and added high-resolution HLA genotyping to study TCR occurrence patterns. In the later analysis, no new phenotypic data were used to find candidate immune exposures; instead, reliance was placed on TCR beta sequences and their occurrence across donors. An earlier analysis of about 600 of the donors used high-throughput TCR beta sequencing to judge whether each TCR beta V gene segment behaved as functional or pseudogenic. Donor age, sex, ethnicity and CMV serostatus were collected together with the repertoire data. Genome-wide SNP genotypes for about 65% of the roughly 700 donors were used in a later genetic analysis, which treated that subset as a discovery cohort. Every repertoire in the discovery cohort had been generated on one and the same sequencing platform. HLA typing covered class I and class II loci at four-digit resolution. The number of typed donors differed by locus: about 620-630 for A, B, C, DRB1 and DQB1; about 520 for DQA1; roughly 600 for DPA1; and some 450 for DPB1. Several DR-DQ haplotypes were handled as single units for association and clustering because linkage in the cohort was strong. Among 300 to 500 genotyped donors of the cohort, an average of roughly 230,000 unique TCR beta nucleotide sequences was sequenced per donor, of which roughly 17% were non-productive. Here is what the overall study found, with its caveats: Most CMV-associated TCR beta chains appeared to be HLA-restricted in a later analysis, and the HLA associations seemed to be driven largely by CMV exposure. The classifier was reported to diagnose cytomegalovirus status with high specificity and sensitivity in both the original cohort and the validation cohort. Linkage disequilibrium might explain the correlated functional status among segregating V segments, but an unknown experimental factor could not be excluded. Several of the top co-occurrence clusters appeared to be linked to parvovirus B19, influenza, CMV and Epstein-Barr virus, according to a later analysis. The sequencing pipeline was judged likely to have produced a cluster of highly shared sequence variants as a technical artifact. In a later analysis, HLA-associated TCR beta chains were found to be more clonally expanded and to have lower generation probabilities than equally common non-associated chains. The cohort was sequenced for TCR beta chains only, and without alpha or paired-chain data the features that could be detected were limited. Sequencing depth was assumed to be roughly uniform across donors in the presence/absence analyses, though that assumption may not hold. A total of roughly 160 TCR beta chains were listed by the study as associated with cytomegalovirus. While some public TCRs were present in many individuals, most TCR sequences turned up only very rarely across donors. In a later analysis, TCR association rates were found to vary across HLA loci, with the most associated TCRs seen for DRB1 alleles and the fewest for HLA-C alleles. The earlier analysis of around 600 of the donors excluded some 15 rarely observed V segments, including chromosome 9 orphons, because counts were too low. A later genetic analysis associated a missense DCLRE1C variant with V-gene and J-gene trimming of TCR beta chains, and an independent cohort replicated the association. In an earlier analysis of around 500 of the donors, most TCR beta V segments appeared in productive rearrangements about 90% or about 30% of the time, broadly matching IMGT annotations. Strong co-occurrence of HLA alleles, especially DR and DQ, made assigning TCR associations to individual alleles difficult. The authors suggested that the approach could potentially be generalized to other disease states and immunological phenotypes. CMV serostatus was the only immune exposure information available for the cohort. A later analysis associated about 16,000 TCR beta sequences with specific HLA alleles at a false discovery rate of 0.05. Three of the identified cytomegalovirus-associated TCR beta chains were confirmed in vitro to be specific for cytomegalovirus antigens. The 87-base-pair reads could not distinguish some IMGT-functional V segments, including TRBV6-2 and TRBV6-3, so those segments were excluded. Because some donors lacked HLA typing at each locus, the association tests relied only on the typed subset. A later genetic analysis reported fewer N-insertions in productive TCRs among donors in an Asian-associated ancestry cluster than the roughly 700-donor mean. A further reported finding was that TCR beta sequences accurately predicted the HLA-A and HLA-B alleles for most subjects in the first cohort.

Spanning cysteine to phenylalanine, the CDR3 consists of 15 amino acids. Just CDR3 DNA is preserved here, 45 bases in frame from base 1. V is shortened by 5 bases, J by 4 bases, and the region joining them spans 15 bases. CDR1 and CDR2, looked up from the germline V gene (reference sequence), are SEHNR and FQNEAQ. Library preparation was by the immunoSEQ multiplex PCR assay. A mixture of 60 forward primers for TCR Vbeta segments and 13 reverse primers for TCR Jbeta segments was used in the multiplex PCR. Amplification of the CDR3 region of rearranged TCR beta genes was performed with a multiplex PCR assay on genomic DNA. The amplified TCR beta libraries were sequenced on the Illumina HiSeq System as 87-base-pair reads. The study's own analysis went as follows. In a later analysis, roughly 80 million unique TCR beta chains were counted across the 690 or so repertoires, and approximately 11 million of these chains were shared by at least two donors. A nearest-neighbor algorithm error-corrected the raw reads and collapsed the reads into unique sequences, merging closely related sequences to remove PCR and sequencing errors. Alignment of CDR3 sequences to IMGT reference sequences was used to assign V, D and J gene segments. Each retained sequence needed at least a six-nucleotide match to both a V gene segment and a J gene segment. A rearrangement counted as productive if the CDR3 had no stop codons and remained in frame with V and J, and every other rearrangement counted as non-productive. CDR3 was defined according to IMGT convention as the region running from the second conserved V-encoded cysteine to the conserved J-encoded phenylalanine. The earlier analysis of 587 of the donors excluded sequences that lacked an unambiguous match to a single V gene segment. An earlier analysis of a few hundred of the donors classified V segments as functional when productive rearrangements were above 56.7% and as segregating when the standard deviation between donors was above 5%. To diagnose cytomegalovirus status from the catalog of TCR beta chain sequences, a statistical classification framework was built. V and J gene assignment, in a later analysis, came from comparing TCR nucleotide sequences with IMGT/GENE-DB human TR gene sequences. In a later analysis, CDR3 sequences and most-parsimonious VDJ recombination scenarios were assigned using the TCRdist pipeline. In a later analysis, each TCR beta chain was defined by its CDR3 amino acid sequence together with its V-gene family, and reads lacking a unique V-gene family were excluded. A later analysis removed over 500 highly shared, low-generation-probability nucleotide sequences to deal with suspected cross-contamination and a sequencing artifact. A later analysis calculated a clonal expansion index for each public chain from normalized within-repertoire ranks of inferred template counts. A later analysis computed generation probabilities with a VDJ recombination model fitted to out-of-frame rearrangements, and checked the results against IGoR. In a later analysis, hypergeometric tests were used to score TCR-TCR, TCR-HLA and TCR-CMV co-occurrence, with a repertoire-size bias correction applied to TCR pairs. In a later analysis, false discovery rates were estimated by permuting HLA or CMV assignments 20 times. In a later analysis, co-occurring TCRs were grouped using DBSCAN, with TCRdist sequence similarity added in when clustering inside HLA-allele-positive subsets. Repertoires with fewer than 30,000 or more than 120,000 public chains were left out of co-occurrence clustering, as were about five repertoires with anomalous nucleotide sharing. The table was pulled from immuneACCESS by TCRdb, which kept in-frame rearrangements only. Such tables lose some clones; where checked, under half of the loss comes from unresolved V genes, and the rest has no known cause. Clone size and the V and J calls come from that table; the DNA yielded D and trimming. This sample's table contains approximately 37,000 clones. Of the sample, about 8.9% is held by the ten largest clones.

In this chain, TRBV7-9 is recombined with TRBJ1-5; the D gene is perhaps TRBD1, on 6 matching bases. The sample consisted of PBMCs. This receptor was obtained from a man aged 35-49 years in good health and CMV-seropositive. Here the CDR3 is given as CASSGPGTLNQPQHF. The DNA is TGTGCCAGCAGCGGGCCCGGGACATTGAATCAGCCCCAGCATTTT.